The 22 T cell receptor beta chains listed next were all sequenced from one sample in a study of cytomegalovirus exposure and HLA in healthy donors. Both 60 Vbeta primers and 13 Jbeta primers went into the PCR. The table came from immunoSEQ multiplex PCR; TCRdb's copy has only in-frame clones and leaves some out. This table holds over 100,000 clones, about 74% found once. What was sequenced was PBMCs. These receptors were obtained from a male donor in good health and CMV-seronegative.

This rearrangement joins TRBV4-2 to TRBJ1-1, with D unresolved. CDR3 length: 13 amino acids. Germline values: CDR1 LGHNA, CDR2 YNFKEQ. V was pared by 0 bases and J by 7 bases, with 9 bases between. The CDR3 reads CASSQDFRGEAFF. DNA for the CDR3: TGTGCCAGCAGCCAAGATTTCCGGGGTGAAGCTTTCTTT.

This clone was recorded only once. The gene calls are TRBV11-3 and TRBJ2-5; 12 bases fit TRBD2. Matching the DNA end better, TRBJ2-7 makes the J call doubtful. Germline loops: CDR1 SGHNT, CDR2 YENEEA. The CDR3 contains 20 residues. In DNA, the CDR3 is TGTGCCAGCAGCTTAAGGTCTAGCGGGAGGGTCCTTACGAGCTCCTACGAGCAGTACTTC. Encoded protein: CASSLRSSGRVLTSSYEQYF.

The chain carries TRBV15 and TRBJ1-1; D remains ambiguous. Trimming removed 2 bases at V and 0 bases at J, with 19 bases between. This CDR3 contains 18 residues. Germline CDR1 and CDR2: LNHNV and YYDKDF (reference sequence). DNA for the CDR3: TGTGCCACCAGCAGATCTTCCCTATGGAAAGACATGAACACTGAAGCTTTCTTT. It is translated as CATSRSSLWKDMNTEAFF.

The chain joins TRBV4-3 to TRBJ1-2; no definite D call. This CDR3 spans 14 amino acids. Germline-derived CDR1 and CDR2 are LGHNA and YSLEER. The ends were cut back, 0 bases at V and 4 bases at J, with 9 bases in the middle. CDR3 bases: TGCGCCAGCAGCCAAGATTACGGACTCTATGGCTACACCTTC. This codes for CASSQDYGLYGYTF.

This clone turned up a few times. Here the CDR3 DNA reads TGTGCCAGCAGTCCAAGGACAGGCTATCAGCCCCAGCATTTT. It specifies CASSPRTGYQPQHF. The chain joins TRBV28 to TRBJ1-5, with 7 bases identical to TRBD1. CDR3 length: 14 residues. V lost 5 bases and J lost 5; bases outside the gene matches: 6. Germline CDR1 and CDR2: MDHEN and SYDVKM.

The V call is TRBV30, the J call TRBJ1-5, with D maybe TRBD1 (6 bases). The germline gives CDR1 GTSNPN, CDR2 SVGIG (reference sequence). The CDR3 loop spans 16 amino acids. V was shortened by 4 bases and J by 2 bases, with 18 bases between the two germline ends. This chain's CDR3 is CAWIKPQGGGNQPQHF. CDR3 DNA sequence: TGTGCCTGGATTAAACCACAGGGTGGGGGCAATCAGCCCCAGCATTTT.

This clone was detected a few times. The rearrangement uses TRBV4-2 and TRBJ2-2, with D perhaps TRBD1 (5 bases). This CDR3 region has 18 residues. Germline loops: CDR1 LGHNA, CDR2 YNFKEQ. V was cut by 0 bases and J by 4 bases, with 18 bases left in between. The CDR3 protein is CASSQDWWGSTLTGELFF. The CDR3 DNA is TGTGCCAGCAGCCAAGATTGGTGGGGCAGTACTCTCACCGGGGAGCTGTTTTTT.

The rearrangement joins TRBV7-9 to TRBJ2-2; TRBD2 might be the D (5 bases). Germline values: CDR1 SEHNR, CDR2 FQNEAQ (reference sequence). V was pared by 4 bases and J by 7 bases, with 13 bases between. CDR3 size: 14 residues. In nucleotides, the CDR3 is TGTGCCAGCAGCTCCCGGACTCGGGTCGGGGAGCTGTTTTTT. Translating it yields CASSSRTRVGELFF.

This clone was seen just once. The V gene is TRBV7-9, the J gene TRBJ2-1; D is uncertain. Per the germline V gene, CDR1 is SEHNR and CDR2 is FQNEAQ (reference sequence). Trimming shortened V by 5 bases and J by 10 bases, and 12 bases separated the two germline ends. CDR3 length equals 12 residues. CDR3 loop: CASSQDYEEQFF. As DNA, the CDR3 is TGTGCCAGCAGCCAAGATTATGAGGAGCAGTTCTTC.

The chain links TRBV19 to TRBJ1-3; no clear D. Germline CDR1 LNHDA, CDR2 SQIVND (reference sequence). The CDR3 spans 14 residues. The V gene lost 4 bases and the J gene lost 4 bases, with 11 bases spanning the gap. DNA of the CDR3: TGTGCCAGTAGTACCGCCCGGGAAGGAAACACCATATATTTT. It translates to CASSTAREGNTIYF.

The rearrangement uses TRBV19 and TRBJ2-4; D is possibly TRBD1 (5 bases). This CDR3 comprises 16 residues. The germline CDR1 and CDR2 sequences are LNHDA and SQIVND (reference sequence). With 0 bases removed from V and 3 bases from J, the gap between germline ends came to 12 bases. CDR3 in amino acids: CASSIDGRADKNIQYF. In DNA, the CDR3 is TGTGCCAGTAGTATAGATGGCAGGGCGGACAAAAACATTCAGTACTTC.

V and J are TRBV7-9 and TRBJ2-1; D possibly corresponds to TRBD2 (6 bases). V was cut by 5 bases and J by 0 bases, with 17 bases left in between. Germline values: CDR1 SEHNR, CDR2 FQNEAQ (reference sequence). The CDR3 runs 17 residues. The CDR3 region has the DNA TGTGCCAGCAGCGTCGGAGGAGCGGGCGGCTCCTACAATGAGCAGTTCTTC. Its protein is CASSVGGAGGSYNEQFF.

The chain recombines TRBV4-2 with TRBJ2-2; a possible D gene is TRBD1 (5 bases). This CDR3 comprises 16 residues. CDR1 is LGHNA and CDR2 is YNFKEQ in the germline V gene. Between the trimmed V and J ends, which lost 1 base and 5 bases, there was a span of 14 bases. CDR3 DNA sequence: TGTGCCAGCAGCCAAGTTGGGCAGGGTCGTACCGGGGAGCTGTTTTTT. This sequence encodes CASSQVGQGRTGELFF.

The J gene is TRBJ2-3, the V gene TRBV5-8; 8 bases match TRBD1. Germline V lookup: CDR1 SGHTS, CDR2 YDEGEE. CDR3 length equals 14 residues. Trimming removed 8 bases from V and 0 bases from J; junction bases left unmatched: 5. CDR3 region: CARSDRVSTDTQYF. The DNA for the CDR3 is TGTGCCAGATCGGACAGGGTGAGCACAGATACGCAGTATTTT.

V is TRBV9 and J is TRBJ2-1; TRBD1 aligns across 7 bases. This CDR3 is built from 15 residues. CDR1 and CDR2 from the germline V gene are SGDLS and YYNGEE. The junction had 7 bases not matched to a gene; V was cut back by 0 bases and J by 7 bases. The chain's CDR3 is CASSVAGQGVNEQFF. The CDR3 DNA sequence: TGTGCCAGCAGCGTAGCAGGGCAGGGGGTTAATGAGCAGTTCTTC.

This chain uses TRBV7-6 with TRBJ2-3; TRBD2 matches at 9 bases. Germline trimming cut 5 bases from V and 4 bases from J; bases unmatched to any gene: 16. CDR3 size: 18 residues. CDR1 SGHVS and CDR2 FNYEAQ come from the germline V gene. CDR3 coding DNA: TGTGCCAGCAGCCCGTACGGTATGGCGGGAGGGCCTTCAGATACGCAGTATTTT. This sequence encodes CASSPYGMAGGPSDTQYF.

The rearrangement uses TRBV10-3 and TRBJ2-7, with D uncertain. Germline V gene lookup returns CDR1 ENHRY and CDR2 SYGVKD. There are 14 residues in the CDR3. The V and J ends lost 5 bases and 3 bases respectively, with 14 bases between them. CDR3 amino acids: CAISSSGIHYEQYF. CDR3 nucleotides: TGTGCCATCAGTTCGTCAGGTATCCACTACGAGCAGTACTTC.

The chain joins TRBV28 to TRBJ1-5; no firm D call. Trimming cost V 3 bases and J 4 bases, with 4 bases left between them. The CDR3 runs to 12 residues. From germline, CDR1 is MDHEN and CDR2 SYDVKM. The CDR3 protein is CASSFPNQPQHF. The CDR3 DNA sequence: TGTGCCAGCAGTTTTCCTAATCAGCCCCAGCATTTT.

The chain uses TRBV10-3 and TRBJ1-1; TRBD1 matches 7 bases. The trim removed 8 bases at V and 2 bases at J, leaving 8 bases unmatched. This CDR3 has 14 amino acids. CDR1 and CDR2 from the germline V gene are ENHRY and SYGVKD. The CDR3 protein is CAIALRGANTEAFF. The CDR3 DNA sequence: TGTGCCATCGCCCTCAGGGGGGCTAACACTGAAGCTTTCTTT.

In DNA form, the CDR3 reads TGTGCCAGCAGCCCGCAGGGGCCGAATCAGCCCCAGCATTTT. It yields the protein CASSPQGPNQPQHF. The J gene is TRBJ1-5, the V gene TRBV6-5, with a weak D call TRBD1 (6 bases). Germline values: CDR1 MNHEY, CDR2 SVGAGI. V lost 6 bases and J lost 4, with 13 bases in between. The CDR3 is 14 amino acids.

The chain combines TRBV18 with TRBJ1-4; no definite D call. The V gene lost 5 bases and the J gene lost 3 bases, with 13 bases spanning the gap. The CDR3 totals 15 residues. Looked up from germline, CDR1 is KGHSH and CDR2 is LQKENI. As DNA, the CDR3 is TGTGCCAGCTCATTTGGGCAGGAGGCTAATGAAAAACTGTTTTTT. Protein: CASSFGQEANEKLFF. Filled out from reference TRBV18 and TRBJ1-4, the complete variable domain reads NAGVMQNPRHLVRRRGQEARLRCSPMKGHSHVYWYRQLPEEGLKFMVYLQKENIIDESGMPKERFSAEFPKEGPSILRIQQVVRGDSAAYFCASSFGQEANEKLFFGSGTQLSVL.

This clone was counted a few times. The chain is built from TRBV5-4 and TRBJ2-5; unclear D gene. V lost 3 bases, J lost 1 base, and 13 bases lay in between. The CDR3 runs to 15 residues. The germline V gene encodes CDR1 SGHNT and CDR2 YYREEE (reference sequence). CDR3 sequence reads: CASSSRENVQETQYF. CDR3 DNA sequence: TGTGCCAGCAGCTCCCGAGAAAATGTCCAAGAGACCCAGTACTTC.